The next 18 T cell receptor beta chains were all read from a single sample in a study of blood T cell repertoires in COVID-19. Data came from immunoSEQ multiplex PCR; TCRdb stores just in-frame clones and leaves some out. The table lists 180,000 or so clones, 86% of them singletons. Sequenced input: peripheral blood. The receptors originated from a woman at least 80 years old in a cohort sampled during active or convalescent COVID-19.

The chain joins TRBV7-8 to TRBJ2-7; 9 nucleotides align to TRBD1. V shed 1 base and J 8 bases; nucleotides not matched to a gene: 6. This CDR3 has 14 residues. Germline V gene sequence: CDR1 SGHVS, CDR2 FQNEAQ. The CDR3 nucleotides read TGTGCCAGCAGCTTAGAGGACAGGGGAACGAAGCAGTACTTC. Encoded protein: CASSLEDRGTKQYF.

The sample holds a few counts of this clone. The chain combines TRBV14 with TRBJ2-1; a possible D gene is TRBD2 (7 bases). Germline loops: CDR1 SGHDN, CDR2 FVKESK. There are 14 residues in the CDR3. V was shortened by 3 bases and J by 9 bases, with 15 bases between the two germline ends. Written as DNA, the CDR3 is TGTGCCAGCAGCCATCCGGGGGGCGGAGCTGAGCAGTTCTTC. Translated, it gives CASSHPGGGAEQFF.

The chain uses TRBV6-5 and TRBJ2-7, with 9 nucleotides matching TRBD1. Trimming removed 6 bases from V and 6 bases from J; junction bases left unmatched: 12. The CDR3 is 15 amino acids. Germline CDR1 MNHEY, CDR2 SVGAGI. CDR3 in DNA: TGTGCCAGCAGACTCGGGGGACAGGGAACGGGCGAGCAGTACTTC. Translated, it gives CASRLGGQGTGEQYF.

This sequence joins TRBV5-1 and TRBJ1-5; 7 positions match TRBD1. CDR1 is SGHRS and CDR2 is YFSETQ in the germline V gene. V dropped 4 bases and J dropped 5; count of bases not matched to a gene: 6. The CDR3 spans 14 residues. The CDR3 nucleotides are TGCGCCAGCAGCCCAGGGACAGCGGATCAGCCCCAGCATTTT. Protein sequence: CASSPGTADQPQHF. Looking up the rest from reference TRBV5-1 and TRBJ1-5 gives the full variable domain: KAGVTQTPRYLIKTRGQQVTLSCSPISGHRSVSWYQQTPGQGLQFLFEYFSETQRNKGNFPGRFSGRQFSNSRSEMNVSTLELGDSALYLCASSPGTADQPQHFGDGTRLSIL.

The gene calls are TRBV27 and TRBJ2-6, with 7 bases lining up with TRBD2. CDR1 MNHEY and CDR2 SMNVEV come from the germline V gene (reference sequence). The CDR3 sequence is 19 residues long. After removal of 6 bases from V and 3 bases from J, the junction contained 17 bases not matched to a gene. The CDR3: CASSPEGLPLGSGANVLTF. DNA for the CDR3: TGTGCCAGCAGCCCCGAGGGACTACCGCTCGGGAGTGGGGCCAACGTCCTGACTTTC.

The chain carries TRBV18 and TRBJ2-7; 9 nucleotides line up with TRBD1. CDR1 is KGHSH and CDR2 is LQKENI in the germline V gene. The CDR3 extends over 15 amino acids. V trimming: 0 bases; J trimming: 1 base; junction bases outside the gene matches: 1. Here the CDR3 reads CASSPPGQGSYEQYF. The CDR3 DNA follows: TGTGCCAGCTCACCACCGGGACAGGGTTCCTACGAGCAGTACTTC.

The chain couples TRBV9 to TRBJ1-3; unclear D gene. Between the trimmed V and J ends, which lost 0 bases and 2 bases, there was a span of 9 bases. Germline V gives CDR1 SGDLS, CDR2 YYNGEE. The CDR3 contains 15 residues. This chain's CDR3 is CASSVGGIAGNTIYF. CDR3 bases: TGTGCCAGCAGCGTAGGAGGGATCGCTGGAAACACCATATATTTT.

The V gene is TRBV4-1, the J gene TRBJ1-5, with 7 positions matching TRBD1. Trimming removed 5 bases from V and 3 bases from J; junction bases left unmatched: 7. The CDR3 totals 15 residues. Germline V gene data show CDR1 as MGHRA and CDR2 as YSYEKL. Here the CDR3 reads CASSEGARNNQPQHF. CDR3 bases: TGCGCCAGCAGCGAGGGGGCGCGAAACAATCAGCCCCAGCATTTT.

The V gene is TRBV28, the J gene TRBJ1-4; D is undetermined. Between the trimmed V and J ends, which lost 5 bases and 7 bases, there was a span of 20 bases. CDR1 and CDR2 from the germline V gene are MDHEN and SYDVKM. The CDR3 covers 16 residues. CDR3 in amino acids: CASSHPHEAGGEKLFF. The CDR3 region has the DNA TGTGCCAGCAGTCACCCTCACGAGGCCGGTGGTGAAAAACTGTTTTTT.

V and J are TRBV11-3 and TRBJ1-1; 7 bases align to TRBD1. CDR3 length: 17 residues. V shed 5 bases, J shed 1 base, and the junction held 13 bases outside the gene matches. Germline-derived CDR1 and CDR2 are SGHNT and YENEEA. CDR3 DNA: TGTGCCAGCAGCGGGTGGGGGCAGGGGGGAGAGAACACTGAAGCTTTCTTT. This codes for CASSGWGQGGENTEAFF. Full variable domain (rest looked up from reference TRBV11-3 and TRBJ1-1): EAGVVQSPRYKIIEKKQPVAFWCNPISGHNTLYWYLQNLGQGPELLIRYENEEAVDDSQLPKDRFSAERLKGVDSTLKIQPAELGDSAVYLCASSGWGQGGENTEAFFGQGTRLTVV.

The V call is TRBV18, the J call TRBJ1-3; D gene uncertain. The CDR3 runs to 15 residues. The V gene lost 6 bases and the J gene lost 1 base, with 13 bases spanning the gap. The germline CDR1 and CDR2 sequences are KGHSH and LQKENI. The CDR3 sequence: CASSSGSSSGNTIYF. For the CDR3, the DNA is TGTGCCAGCTCGTCCGGGTCCTCTTCTGGAAACACCATATATTTT.

This clone was observed a handful of times. The chain joins TRBV7-8 to TRBJ2-2; D ambiguous. Trimming pared 0 bases from V and 1 base from J, leaving 9 bases between. CDR1 is SGHVS, CDR2 FQNEAQ, per germline. The CDR3 consists of 16 residues. CDR3 DNA sequence: TGTGCCAGCAGCTTAGCGAGGCAGCTGAACACCGGGGAGCTGTTTTTT. Amino acids: CASSLARQLNTGELFF.

This clone showed up just once. CDR3 residues: CASGDTANYGYTF. DNA of the CDR3: TGCGCCAGCGGGGACACGGCTAACTATGGCTACACCTTC. The chain carries TRBV5-1 and TRBJ1-2; a weak D match, TRBD1 (6 bases). The CDR3 consists of 13 residues. CDR1 is SGHRS and CDR2 is YFSETQ in the germline V gene. The germline V and J ends were trimmed by 7 bases and 0 bases, with 10 bases remaining between them. The complete variable domain, with remaining parts taken from reference TRBV5-1 and TRBJ1-2, reads KAGVTQTPRYLIKTRGQQVTLSCSPISGHRSVSWYQQTPGQGLQFLFEYFSETQRNKGNFPGRFSGRQFSNSRSEMNVSTLELGDSALYLCASGDTANYGYTFGSGTRLTVV.

CDR3 sequence reads: CASRNGLGGTETQYF. CDR3 nucleotides: TGTGCCAGCAGGAATGGCCTCGGAGGTACGGAGACCCAGTACTTC. The chain combines TRBV27 with TRBJ2-5; maybe TRBD2 (5 bases). Deletions cut 6 bases from V and 5 bases from J, with 19 bases between. CDR1 is MNHEY and CDR2 is SMNVEV in the germline V gene (reference sequence). This CDR3 has 15 residues.

The V gene is TRBV5-6, the J gene TRBJ2-1; 13 bases agree with TRBD2. The CDR3 spans 18 residues. J lost 0 bases, V lost 4 bases, and 7 bases had no gene match. Germline V gene data show CDR1 as SGHDT and CDR2 as YYEEEE. CDR3 residues: CASSHGLAGVSSYNEQFF. The CDR3 DNA sequence: TGTGCCAGCAGCCACGGACTAGCGGGGGTTAGCTCCTACAATGAGCAGTTCTTC.

This chain uses TRBV11-2 with TRBJ2-3; maybe TRBD2 (5 bases). The V end lost 1 base, the J end lost 8 bases, and 13 bases lay between the germline ends. This CDR3 is 14 amino acids long. Germline V gives CDR1 SGHAT, CDR2 FQNNGV. Here the CDR3 reads CASSLAGNSGTQYF. DNA for the CDR3: TGTGCCAGCAGCTTAGCCGGGAACTCGGGTACGCAGTATTTT.

V is TRBV9 and J is TRBJ1-1; 9 bases map to TRBD1. Germline assignment: CDR1 SGDLS and CDR2 YYNGEE. The CDR3 is 15 residues long. V lost 3 bases to trimming and J lost 4 bases; unmatched junction nucleotides: 7. Written as DNA, the CDR3 is TGTGCCAGCAGCGCGGGGACAGGGTGGTCCACTGAAGCTTTCTTT. Translating gives CASSAGTGWSTEAFF.

The chain employs TRBV28 and TRBJ2-1, with 8 bases identical to TRBD2. Germline V gives CDR1 MDHEN, CDR2 SYDVKM. The CDR3 contains 16 residues. J gave up 3 bases and V 2 bases, and 6 bases lay outside the gene matches. CDR3 coding DNA: TGTGCCAGCAGTTTAGCGGGCGGGAGGATCTACAATGAGCAGTTCTTC. It yields the protein CASSLAGGRIYNEQFF.